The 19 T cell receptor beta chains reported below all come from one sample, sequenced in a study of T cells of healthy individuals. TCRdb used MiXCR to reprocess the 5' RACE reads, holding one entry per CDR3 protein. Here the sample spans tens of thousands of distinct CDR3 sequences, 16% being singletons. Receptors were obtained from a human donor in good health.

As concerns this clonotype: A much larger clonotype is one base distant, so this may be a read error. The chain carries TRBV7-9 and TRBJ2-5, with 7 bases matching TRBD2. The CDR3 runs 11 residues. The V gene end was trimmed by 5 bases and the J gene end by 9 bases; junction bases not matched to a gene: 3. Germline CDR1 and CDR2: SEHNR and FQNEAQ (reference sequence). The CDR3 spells CASSTGGSQYF. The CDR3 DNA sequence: TGTGCCAGCAGCACCGGGGGGTCCCAGTACTTC.

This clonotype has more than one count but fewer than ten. In DNA, the CDR3 is TGCAGTGCCTCTCCTGGGGGCGGGGGGGCGGAAGAGCAGTACTTC. Its translation: CSASPGGGGAEEQYF. The chain uses TRBV20-1 and TRBJ2-7; 9 nucleotides agree with TRBD2. CDR3 length equals 15 residues. Germline loops: CDR1 DFQATT, CDR2 SNEGSKA (reference sequence). With 6 bases clipped from V and 7 bases from J, the junction kept 16 bases outside the gene matches.

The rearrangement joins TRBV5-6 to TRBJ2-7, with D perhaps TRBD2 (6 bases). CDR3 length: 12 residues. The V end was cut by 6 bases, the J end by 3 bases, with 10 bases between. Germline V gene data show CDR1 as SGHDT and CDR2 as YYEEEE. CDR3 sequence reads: CASNGGGYEQYF. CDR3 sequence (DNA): TGTGCCAGCAACGGGGGAGGCTACGAGCAGTACTTC.

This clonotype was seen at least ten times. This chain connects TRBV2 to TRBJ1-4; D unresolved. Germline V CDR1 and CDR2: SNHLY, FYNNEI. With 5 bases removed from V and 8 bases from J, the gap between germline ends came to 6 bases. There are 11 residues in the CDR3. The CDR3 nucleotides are TGTGCCAGCAGTCCCGAAGAAAAACTGTTTTTT. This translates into CASSPEEKLFF.

The CDR3 region is CSATPALLGLHYEQYF. CDR3 coding DNA: TGCAGTGCTACCCCTGCGTTATTGGGGCTCCATTACGAGCAGTACTTC. The V call is TRBV20-1, the J call TRBJ2-7; the D gene is possibly TRBD1 (5 bases). Deletions cut 4 bases from V and 4 bases from J, with 23 bases between. In germline, CDR1 is DFQATT, CDR2 SNEGSKA (reference sequence). The CDR3 covers 16 residues.

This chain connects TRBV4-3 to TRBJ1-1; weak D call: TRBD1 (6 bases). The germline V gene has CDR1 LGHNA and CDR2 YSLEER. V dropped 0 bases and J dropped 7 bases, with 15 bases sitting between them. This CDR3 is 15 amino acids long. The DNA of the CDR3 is TGCGCCAGCAGCCAAGATTGGGACAACAAACTTGAAGCTTTCTTT. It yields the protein CASSQDWDNKLEAFF.

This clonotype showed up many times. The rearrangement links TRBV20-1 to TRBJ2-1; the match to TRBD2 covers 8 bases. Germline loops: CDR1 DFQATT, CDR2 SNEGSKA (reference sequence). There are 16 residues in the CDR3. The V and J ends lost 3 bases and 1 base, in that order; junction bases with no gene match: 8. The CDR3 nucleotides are TGCAGTGCTAGCCGGGGGGGCCCCTTATCCTACAATGAGCAGTTCTTC. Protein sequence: CSASRGGPLSYNEQFF.

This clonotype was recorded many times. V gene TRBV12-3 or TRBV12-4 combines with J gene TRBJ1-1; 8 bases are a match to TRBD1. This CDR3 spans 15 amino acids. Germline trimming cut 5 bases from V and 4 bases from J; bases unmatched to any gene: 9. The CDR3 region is CASSLNTGGGTEAFF. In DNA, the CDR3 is TGTGCCAGCAGTCTTAATACAGGGGGTGGCACTGAAGCTTTCTTT.

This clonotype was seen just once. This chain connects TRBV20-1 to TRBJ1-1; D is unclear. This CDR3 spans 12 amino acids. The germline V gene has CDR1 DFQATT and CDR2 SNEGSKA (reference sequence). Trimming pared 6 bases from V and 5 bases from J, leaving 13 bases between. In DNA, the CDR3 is TGCAGTGCCCCGGTCCAAGGGACTGAAGCTTTCTTT. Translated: CSAPVQGTEAFF.

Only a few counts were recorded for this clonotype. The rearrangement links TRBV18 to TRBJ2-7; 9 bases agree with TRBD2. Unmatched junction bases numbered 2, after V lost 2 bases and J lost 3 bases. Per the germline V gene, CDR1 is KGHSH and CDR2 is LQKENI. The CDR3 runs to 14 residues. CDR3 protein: CASSPTAGGYEQYF. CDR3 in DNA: TGTGCCAGCTCACCAACAGCGGGGGGCTACGAGCAGTACTTC.

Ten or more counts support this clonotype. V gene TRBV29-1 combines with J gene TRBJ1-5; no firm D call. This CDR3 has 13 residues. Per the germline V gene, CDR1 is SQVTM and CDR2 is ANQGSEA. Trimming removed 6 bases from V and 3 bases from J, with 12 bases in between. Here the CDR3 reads CSVYEGANQPQHF. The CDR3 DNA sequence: TGCAGCGTATATGAAGGTGCCAATCAGCCCCAGCATTTT.

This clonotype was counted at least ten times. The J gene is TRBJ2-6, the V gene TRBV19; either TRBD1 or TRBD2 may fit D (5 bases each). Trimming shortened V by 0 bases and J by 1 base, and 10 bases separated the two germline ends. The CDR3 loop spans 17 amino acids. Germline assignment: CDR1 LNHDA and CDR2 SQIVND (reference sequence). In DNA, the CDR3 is TGTGCCAGTAGTATAGATGGTTGGGGGTCTGGGGCCAACGTCCTGACTTTC. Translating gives CASSIDGWGSGANVLTF.

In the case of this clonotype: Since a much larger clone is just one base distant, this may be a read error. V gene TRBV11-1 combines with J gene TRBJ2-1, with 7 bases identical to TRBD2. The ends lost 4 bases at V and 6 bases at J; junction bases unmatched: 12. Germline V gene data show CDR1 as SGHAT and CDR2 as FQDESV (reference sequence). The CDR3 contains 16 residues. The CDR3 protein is CASSSRIWGGPNEQFF. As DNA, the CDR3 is TGTGCCAGCAGCTCCCGGATTTGGGGAGGGCCCAATGAGCAGTTCTTC.

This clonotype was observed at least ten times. CDR3 residues: CASSYTSGGPREQYF. In DNA, the CDR3 is TGTGCCAGCAGTTACACGTCGGGGGGGCCAAGGGAGCAGTACTTC. The genes are TRBV6-5 and TRBJ2-7, with TRBD2 matching over 8 bases. Trimming took 2 bases from V and 7 from J; bases not matched to a gene: 10. The germline V gene encodes CDR1 MNHEY and CDR2 SVGAGI. This CDR3 is 15 amino acids long.

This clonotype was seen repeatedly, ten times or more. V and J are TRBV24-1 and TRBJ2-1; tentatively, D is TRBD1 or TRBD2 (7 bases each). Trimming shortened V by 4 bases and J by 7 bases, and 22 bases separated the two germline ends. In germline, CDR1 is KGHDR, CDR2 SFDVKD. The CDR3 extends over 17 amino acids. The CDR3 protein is CATSDPHRAGGGNEQFF. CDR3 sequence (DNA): TGTGCCACCAGTGACCCCCACAGGGCAGGGGGGGGGAATGAGCAGTTCTTC.

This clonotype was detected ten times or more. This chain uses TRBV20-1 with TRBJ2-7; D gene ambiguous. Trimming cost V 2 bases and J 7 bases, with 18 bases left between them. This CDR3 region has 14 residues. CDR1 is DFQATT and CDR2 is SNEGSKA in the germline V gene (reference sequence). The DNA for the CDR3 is TGCAGTGCTAGATCGGGCCCTACCCTGGGTGAGCAGTACTTC. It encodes CSARSGPTLGEQYF.

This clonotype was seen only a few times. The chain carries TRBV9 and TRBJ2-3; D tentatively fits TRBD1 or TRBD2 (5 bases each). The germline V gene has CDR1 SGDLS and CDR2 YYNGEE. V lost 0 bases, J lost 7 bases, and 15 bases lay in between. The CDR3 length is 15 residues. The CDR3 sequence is CASSVEWGNENTQYF. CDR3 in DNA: TGTGCCAGCAGCGTAGAATGGGGGAACGAAAATACGCAGTATTTT.

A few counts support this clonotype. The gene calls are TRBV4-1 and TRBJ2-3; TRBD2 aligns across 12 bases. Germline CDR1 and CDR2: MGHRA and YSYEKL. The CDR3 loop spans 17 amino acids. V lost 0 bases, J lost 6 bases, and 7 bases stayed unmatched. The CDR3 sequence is CASSQDPSGGAADTQYF. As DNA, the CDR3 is TGCGCCAGCAGCCAAGACCCTAGCGGGGGGGCAGCGGATACGCAGTATTTT.

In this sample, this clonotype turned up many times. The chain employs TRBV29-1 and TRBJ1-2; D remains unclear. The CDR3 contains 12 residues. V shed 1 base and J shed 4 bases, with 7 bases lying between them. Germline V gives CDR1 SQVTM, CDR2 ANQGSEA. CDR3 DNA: TGCAGCGTTGAAGCAGAACTCTATGGCTACACCTTC. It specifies CSVEAELYGYTF.